These 14 T cell receptor beta chains were all obtained from the same sample, sequenced in a study of T cells in Graves' hyperthyroidism and ophthalmopathy. RNA transcripts gave rise to amplified TCR beta CDR3 regions. A set of HTBI primers served as the primers for a first-round RT-PCR of the TCR CDR3. TCRdb processed the multiplex PCR reads anew with MiXCR; each CDR3 protein has one entry. The sample shows about 59,000 distinct CDR3 sequences, approximately 57% of them seen only once. The sample was blood. Receptors originate from a woman aged 55-69 years with Graves' ophthalmopathy.

The table lists this clonotype with many counts. The chain couples TRBV4-1 to TRBJ2-5; the D gene is possibly TRBD2 (7 bases). Per the germline V gene, CDR1 is MGHRA and CDR2 is YSYEKL. This CDR3 has 13 residues. The germline V and J ends were trimmed by 8 bases and 2 bases, with 12 bases remaining between them. The chain's CDR3 is CASPRGGQETQYF. The CDR3 nucleotides are TGCGCCAGCCCTAGGGGGGGACAAGAGACCCAGTACTTC.

This clonotype came up many times. The V and J genes are TRBV4-1 and TRBJ1-2; D is unresolved. The germline V and J ends were trimmed by 3 bases and 8 bases, with 22 bases remaining between them. The CDR3 spans 16 residues. Germline assignment: CDR1 MGHRA and CDR2 YSYEKL. The CDR3 is CASSHEDGWDPGGYTF. The DNA of the CDR3 is TGCGCCAGCAGCCATGAGGACGGATGGGATCCCGGCGGCTACACCTTC.

The rearrangement joins TRBV15 to TRBJ2-3; TRBD2 might be the D (7 bases). Germline CDR1 and CDR2: LNHNV and YYDKDF (reference sequence). V gave up 5 bases and J gave up 2 bases, with 14 bases separating them. CDR3 size: 15 residues. CDR3 coding DNA: TGTGCCACCAGCCGAGGCGGGGGCCCCACAGATACGCAGTATTTT. The encoded protein is CATSRGGGPTDTQYF.

The table lists this clonotype with many counts. The CDR3 loop is CASNLAGGGTETQYF. The CDR3 DNA is TGTGCCAGTAATCTAGCGGGAGGAGGGACGGAGACCCAGTACTTC. The chain joins TRBV19 to TRBJ2-5; 11 bases are shared with TRBD2. Germline V lookup: CDR1 LNHDA, CDR2 SQIVND (reference sequence). The ends lost 7 bases at V and 5 bases at J; junction bases unmatched: 9. The CDR3 runs to 15 residues.

V is TRBV2 and J is TRBJ2-1; 8 bases agree with TRBD2. Germline V gene lookup returns CDR1 SNHLY and CDR2 FYNNEI. This CDR3 has 17 residues. J gave up 1 base and V 8 bases, and 13 bases lay outside the gene matches. The CDR3 nucleotides read TGTGCCAGCCCAATGGACTCAGCGGGAGTTTCCTACAATGAGCAGTTCTTC. Translated, it gives CASPMDSAGVSYNEQFF. The full variable domain, rest sourced from reference TRBV2 and TRBJ2-1, is EPEVTQTPSHQVTQMGQEVILRCVPISNHLYFYWYRQILGQKVEFLVSFYNNEISEKSEIFDDQFSVERPDGSNFTLKIRSTKLEDSAMYFCASPMDSAGVSYNEQFFGPGTRLTVL.

This chain links TRBV20-1 with TRBJ1-4, with no clear D. V was shortened by 3 bases and J by 7 bases, with 9 bases between the two germline ends. Germline V gene sequence: CDR1 DFQATT, CDR2 SNEGSKA (reference sequence). This CDR3 is 12 amino acids long. The CDR3 DNA reads TGCAGTGCTAGCGCGGAGAGTGAAAAACTGTTTTTT. It yields the protein CSASAESEKLFF.

This clonotype has a single count. The chain combines TRBV7-9 with TRBJ1-2; 8 nucleotides match TRBD1. The V gene end was trimmed by 5 bases and the J gene end by 4 bases; junction bases not matched to a gene: 6. There are 14 residues in the CDR3. Germline loops: CDR1 SEHNR, CDR2 FQNEAQ (reference sequence). CDR3 DNA sequence: TGTGCCAGCAGCGGACAGGGAAAGGTCTATGGCTACACCTTC. Translation gives CASSGQGKVYGYTF.

V gene TRBV7-2 combines with J gene TRBJ1-2, with D possibly TRBD1 on 5 matching bases. The V gene's germline CDR1 is SGHTA and CDR2 FQGNSA. CDR3 size: 14 residues. V shed 5 bases and J shed 7 bases, with 17 bases lying between them. The CDR3 nucleotides read TGTGCCAGCAGCCCTAAGGCAGGGTCAAGTGGCTACACCTTC. Amino acids: CASSPKAGSSGYTF.

This clonotype was seen only a few times. The V and J genes are TRBV2 and TRBJ1-2; 7 nucleotides align to TRBD1. Germline values: CDR1 SNHLY, CDR2 FYNNEI. V shed 6 bases and J 7 bases; nucleotides not matched to a gene: 5. This CDR3 is 12 amino acids long. The CDR3 region is CASRTGVGGYTF. The CDR3, as DNA: TGTGCCAGCAGAACAGGGGTGGGTGGCTACACCTTC.

The chain employs TRBV6-1 and TRBJ1-5; tentatively, D is TRBD1 (5 bases). CDR1 is MNHNS and CDR2 is SASEGT in the germline V gene. Trimming cost V 2 bases and J 7 bases, with 12 bases left between them. The CDR3 is 14 amino acids. The CDR3 sequence is CASSERAGRQPQHF. The CDR3 DNA reads TGTGCCAGCAGTGAACGTGCAGGGAGGCAGCCCCAGCATTTT.

This clonotype has a handful of counts. The chain combines TRBV18 with TRBJ2-5; D not resolved. Trimming stripped 0 bases from V and 4 bases from J, with 18 bases between. CDR1 and CDR2 (germline): KGHSH, LQKENI. The CDR3 is 17 amino acids. The CDR3 protein is CASSPPNSVRAGETQYF. DNA of the CDR3: TGTGCCAGCTCACCACCTAATTCAGTCCGGGCCGGAGAGACCCAGTACTTC. Full variable domain (outside the CDR3, taken from reference TRBV18 and TRBJ2-5): NAGVMQNPRHLVRRRGQEARLRCSPMKGHSHVYWYRQLPEEGLKFMVYLQKENIIDESGMPKERFSAEFPKEGPSILRIQQVVRGDSAAYFCASSPPNSVRAGETQYFGPGTRLLVL.

This clonotype was detected many times. This chain uses TRBV5-8 with TRBJ1-4; D gene uncertain. Looked up from germline, CDR1 is SGHTS and CDR2 is YDEGEE. V was cut by 4 bases and J by 6 bases, with 16 bases left in between. This CDR3 is built from 15 residues. The CDR3 coding sequence is TGTGCCAGCAGCCCGGGGAGCCGGTCGGATGAAAAACTGTTTTTT. This gives the protein CASSPGSRSDEKLFF.

This clonotype was counted at least ten times. The V gene is TRBV4-2, the J gene TRBJ1-3, with D possibly TRBD1 on 6 matching bases. Germline CDR1 and CDR2: LGHNA and YNFKEQ. Trimming stripped 1 base from V and 0 bases from J, with 13 bases between. The CDR3 loop spans 17 amino acids. The CDR3: CASSQAPTGSSGNTIYF. CDR3 sequence (DNA): TGTGCCAGCAGCCAAGCCCCTACAGGGAGCTCTGGAAACACCATATATTTT.

Of note for this clonotype: Since no conserved phenylalanine or tryptophan closes the CDR3, a read error is the likely cause. This sequence joins TRBV6-6 and TRBJ2-2; TRBD1 agrees at 9 bases. The CDR3 loop spans 15 amino acids. The germline gives CDR1 MNHNY, CDR2 SVGAGI (reference sequence). For the CDR3, the DNA is TGTACCAGCAGTGACAGGGGGGCGAACACCGGGGAGCTGTTTATT. Protein sequence: CTSSDRGANTGELFI.